A single sample gave rise to the 2 T cell receptor beta chains below, sequenced in a study of blood T cell repertoires in COVID-19. Produced via immunoSEQ multiplex PCR; TCRdb's table is partial and in-frame only. The repertoire holds approximately 470,000 clones, with approximately 86% as singletons. Sequences were obtained from PBMCs or T cells enriched from blood (not recorded which). These receptors were taken from a woman aged 18-30 years who had recovered from COVID-19.

On this clone itself: At the DNA level, this CDR3 is encoded by other sequences in the same sample as well. The V gene is TRBV10-3, the J gene TRBJ1-3; TRBD1 is a possible D gene (5 bases). Germline CDR1 ENHRY, CDR2 SYGVKD. This CDR3 region has 16 residues. V lost 0 bases to trimming and J lost 1 base, with 10 bases between them. CDR3 region: CAISESGGRSGNTIYF. CDR3 DNA: TGTGCCATCAGTGAGTCGGGGGGTAGGTCTGGAAACACCATATATTTT.

The chain joins TRBV19 to TRBJ1-6; D unclear. V lost 3 bases to trimming and J lost 10 bases, with 16 bases between them. CDR1 and CDR2 (germline): LNHDA, SQIVND (reference sequence). The CDR3 has 15 amino acids. The CDR3 DNA sequence: TGTGCCAGTAGTATCCGCGACACCGAAGGCTCACCCCTCCACTTT. It is translated as CASSIRDTEGSPLHF.